The 25 T cell receptor beta chains below were found in one sample sequenced in a study of CD8+CD57+ T cells in acquired aplastic anemia. The template for TCR beta VDJ and CDR3 sequence profiling was genomic DNA. MiXCR, run by TCRdb on the reads, gives a single entry per CDR3 protein. The sample holds 150,000 to 200,000 distinct CDR3 sequences; 70% to 80% are singletons and the top ten take around 45%. Patients included in sequencing had previously demonstrated CD8+CD57+ cell expansion by flow cytometry. The sequencing sample was made of sorted CD4+, CD8+, or CD8+CD57+ T cells (not recorded which) from PBMCs. The receptors originated from a human donor with aplastic anemia.

The gene calls are TRBV7-9 and TRBJ2-7; 9 bases are a match to TRBD1. The CDR3 totals 15 residues. Germline lookup yields CDR1 SEHNR and CDR2 FQNEAQ (reference sequence). V trimming: 5 bases; J trimming: 4 bases; junction bases outside the gene matches: 9. DNA for the CDR3: TGTGCCAGCAGCGCCCTTCGGGACAGGGTATACGAGCAGTACTTC. It yields the protein CASSALRDRVYEQYF.

The V call is TRBV19, the J call TRBJ2-7, with D perhaps matching TRBD2 (5 bases). Germline-derived CDR1 and CDR2 are LNHDA and SQIVND (reference sequence). Trimming took off 1 base at V and 6 bases at J, with 13 bases between the two ends. The CDR3 sequence is 14 residues long. The CDR3 region is CASSIGLRTSEQYF. CDR3 DNA: TGTGCCAGTAGTATAGGACTACGCACGAGCGAGCAGTACTTC.

The rearrangement uses TRBV20-1 and TRBJ1-5, with D hard to call. The V gene lost 1 base and the J gene lost 1 base, with 5 bases spanning the gap. Germline CDR1 DFQATT, CDR2 SNEGSKA (reference sequence). The CDR3 totals 13 residues. The CDR3 DNA reads as TGCAGTGCTAGAGCGGTCAGCAATCAGCCCCAGCATTTT. Translating it yields CSARAVSNQPQHF.

This chain uses TRBV20-1 with TRBJ2-1; 7 positions agree with TRBD2. V lost 6 bases to trimming and J lost 0 bases; unmatched junction nucleotides: 11. Germline CDR1 is DFQATT and CDR2 is SNEGSKA (reference sequence). CDR3 length equals 16 residues. The CDR3 nucleotides are TGCAGTGCCCCACCACTAGCGCTTTTCTCCTACAATGAGCAGTTCTTC. Protein: CSAPPLALFSYNEQFF.

The V and J genes are TRBV7-8 and TRBJ2-5, with 8 bases matching TRBD1. Germline V gives CDR1 SGHVS, CDR2 FQNEAQ. V dropped 2 bases and J dropped 5; count of bases not matched to a gene: 13. The CDR3 length is 17 residues. The DNA for the CDR3 is TGTGCCAGCAGCTTAAGGACAGGGAAACTTCTGACTGAGACCCAGTACTTC. Translating gives CASSLRTGKLLTETQYF.

This chain uses TRBV10-3 with TRBJ1-2, with TRBD1 matching over 7 bases. Germline V gene sequence: CDR1 ENHRY, CDR2 SYGVKD. V gave up 7 bases and J gave up 6 bases; unmatched junction bases: 11. This CDR3 is 14 amino acids long. Here the CDR3 reads CAINRDQGGHGYTF. In DNA form, the CDR3 reads TGTGCCATCAATAGAGACCAGGGGGGCCATGGCTACACCTTC.

The chain employs TRBV7-9 and TRBJ2-2, with 9 nucleotides matching TRBD1. Germline lookup yields CDR1 SEHNR and CDR2 FQNEAQ (reference sequence). The CDR3 is made up of 14 amino acids. The V gene end was trimmed by 7 bases and the J gene end by 6 bases; junction bases not matched to a gene: 6. The CDR3 bases are TGTGCCAGCAACGTACAGGGGGCGTCCGGGGAGCTGTTTTTT. This sequence encodes CASNVQGASGELFF.

This chain connects TRBV19 to TRBJ1-5; 10 bases match TRBD1. This CDR3 comprises 18 residues. Germline CDR1 and CDR2: LNHDA and SQIVND (reference sequence). The V segment lost 4 bases and the J segment 0 bases; nucleotides outside the gene matches: 9. The CDR3 region is CASSKTGTGAYSNQPQHF. As DNA, the CDR3 is TGTGCCAGTAGTAAAACCGGGACAGGGGCGTATAGCAATCAGCCCCAGCATTTT.

This clonotype has a count of ten or more. CDR3 in DNA: TGTGCCAGCAGTGAAGCGACAGACAGGGGTCCTAGCGGGAGGGTCACCGGGGAGCTGTTTTTT. Translation: CASSEATDRGPSGRVTGELFF. The chain joins TRBV25-1 to TRBJ2-2, with 12 positions matching TRBD2. Germline lookup yields CDR1 MGHDK and CDR2 SYGVNS. The V gene end was trimmed by 2 bases and the J gene end by 4 bases; junction bases not matched to a gene: 17. The CDR3 loop spans 21 amino acids.

The rearrangement joins TRBV12-3 or TRBV12-4 to TRBJ2-7, with D tentatively TRBD2 (5 bases). The V gene lost 6 bases and the J gene lost 0 bases, with 12 bases spanning the gap. The CDR3 consists of 14 residues. CDR3: CASRTDGDSYEQYF. The DNA for the CDR3 is TGTGCCAGCAGGACGGACGGGGACTCCTACGAGCAGTACTTC.

The table lists this clonotype with many counts. The CDR3 DNA reads TGTGCCAGCAGTGCCGGAATGGGGGATACGCAGTATTTT. This encodes CASSAGMGDTQYF. J is TRBJ2-3 and V is TRBV6-5; D unresolved. Between the trimmed V and J ends, which lost 5 bases and 6 bases, there was a span of 12 bases. CDR1 MNHEY and CDR2 SVGAGI come from the germline V gene. The CDR3 runs to 13 residues.

This clonotype was counted once. This chain links TRBV19 with TRBJ1-5; D remains ambiguous. With 6 bases removed from V and 6 bases from J, the gap between germline ends came to 12 bases. The CDR3 runs to 13 residues. Germline values: CDR1 LNHDA, CDR2 SQIVND (reference sequence). The CDR3 spells CASRDGVGQPQHF. CDR3 DNA: TGTGCCAGTAGAGATGGCGTGGGTCAGCCCCAGCATTTT.

The genes are TRBV29-1 and TRBJ2-3; possible D gene TRBD2, 6 bases. V gave up 7 bases and J gave up 5 bases, with 16 bases separating them. Per the germline V gene, CDR1 is SQVTM and CDR2 is ANQGSEA. The CDR3 is 13 amino acids. The CDR3 loop reads CSGLGGGGDTQYF. The CDR3 DNA reads TGCAGCGGACTCGGGGGTGGGGGAGATACGCAGTATTTT.

Only one count was recorded for this clonotype. CDR3 coding DNA: TGTGCCAGCAGTAGCTCGGGGGCGGGAGCCAAAGAGACCCAGTACTTC. This sequence encodes CASSSSGAGAKETQYF. The rearrangement links TRBV12-3 or TRBV12-4 to TRBJ2-5, with D perhaps matching TRBD2 (7 bases). The CDR3 totals 16 residues. The V and J ends lost 5 bases and 3 bases respectively, with 19 bases between them.

V and J are TRBV20-1 and TRBJ1-2; no clear D gene. The CDR3 loop spans 10 amino acids. Germline CDR1 and CDR2: DFQATT and SNEGSKA (reference sequence). Deletions cut 6 bases from V and 6 bases from J, with 8 bases between. Written as DNA, the CDR3 is TGCAGTGCGAACCCACATGGCTACACCTTC. This sequence encodes CSANPHGYTF.

The chain couples TRBV7-9 to TRBJ2-7; D call uncertain. CDR3 length: 13 amino acids. Germline V gene data show CDR1 as SEHNR and CDR2 as FQNEAQ (reference sequence). Trimming took 1 base from V and 3 from J, leaving 7 bases between them. The CDR3 protein is CASSLVFSYEQYF. The CDR3 DNA is TGTGCCAGCAGCTTAGTTTTCAGCTACGAGCAGTACTTC.

CDR3 nucleotides: TGTGCCAGCGTGGGCGGAGCACCGAGCACAGATACGCAGTATTTT. Its translation is CASVGGAPSTDTQYF. J is TRBJ2-3 and V is TRBV12-3 or TRBV12-4; D is ambiguous. Trimming took off 8 bases at V and 0 bases at J, with 15 bases between the two ends. The CDR3 has 15 amino acids.

This chain joins TRBV9 and TRBJ2-3; 7 bases align to TRBD2. With 4 bases clipped from V and 1 base from J, the junction kept 15 bases outside the gene matches. The V gene's germline CDR1 is SGDLS and CDR2 YYNGEE. This CDR3 comprises 18 residues. This CDR3 is CASSPRLAGGTRTDTQYF. In DNA form, the CDR3 reads TGTGCCAGCAGCCCCCGGTTAGCGGGTGGGACCCGCACAGATACGCAGTATTTT.

This clonotype appeared a few times. J is TRBJ2-1 and V is TRBV20-1; D ambiguous. V lost 5 bases, J lost 6 bases, and 8 bases lay in between. In germline, CDR1 is DFQATT, CDR2 SNEGSKA (reference sequence). This CDR3 comprises 11 residues. CDR3 protein: CSAPIGNEQFF. For the CDR3, the DNA is TGCAGTGCTCCGATCGGCAATGAGCAGTTCTTC.

For the CDR3, the DNA is TGTGCCAGCAGCCGAGGACTGGCGACCTACGAGCAGTACTTC. It specifies CASSRGLATYEQYF. V gene TRBV7-8 combines with J gene TRBJ2-1, with D possibly being TRBD2 (5 bases). The J call is in doubt because the DNA end fits TRBJ2-7 better. Germline CDR1 is SGHVS and CDR2 is FQNEAQ. The length of the CDR3 is 14 residues.

The chain recombines TRBV12-3 or TRBV12-4 with TRBJ1-4; TRBD1 matches at 7 bases. V lost 2 bases and J lost 6; bases outside the gene matches: 0. There are 13 residues in the CDR3. The CDR3 sequence is CASSLTGDEKLFF. As DNA, the CDR3 is TGTGCCAGCAGTTTAACAGGGGATGAAAAACTGTTTTTT.

The chain combines TRBV7-9 with TRBJ2-5, with TRBD2 as a possible D gene (5 bases). V was cut by 1 base and J by 9 bases, with 12 bases left in between. The germline V gene encodes CDR1 SEHNR and CDR2 FQNEAQ (reference sequence). CDR3 length: 13 amino acids. CDR3 sequence (DNA): TGTGCCAGCAGCTTAGTCAACGGGGAGCCCCAGTACTTC. Its translation is CASSLVNGEPQYF.

This chain uses TRBV10-3 with TRBJ2-3, with 9 bases matching TRBD2. Germline V gene sequence: CDR1 ENHRY, CDR2 SYGVKD. V lost 5 bases to trimming and J lost 0 bases; unmatched junction nucleotides: 3. The CDR3 consists of 15 residues. The CDR3 spells CAISSSGKSTDTQYF. Here the CDR3 DNA reads TGTGCCATCAGTTCTAGCGGGAAGAGCACAGATACGCAGTATTTT.

This rearrangement joins TRBV19 to TRBJ2-1, with TRBD2 identical over 11 bases. This CDR3 comprises 17 residues. V gave up 6 bases and J gave up 3 bases; unmatched junction bases: 10. The germline CDR1 and CDR2 sequences are LNHDA and SQIVND (reference sequence). This chain's CDR3 is CASRQGASGGYYNEQFF. In nucleotides, the CDR3 is TGTGCCAGTAGACAGGGGGCTAGCGGGGGGTACTACAATGAGCAGTTCTTC.

This clonotype was seen just once. The V and J genes are TRBV9 and TRBJ2-7; 10 bases map to TRBD2. The CDR3 has 15 residues. The germline gives CDR1 SGDLS, CDR2 YYNGEE. V shed 3 bases, J shed 4 bases, and the junction held 7 bases outside the gene matches. CDR3 residues: CASSAGTSASYEQYF. The CDR3 DNA reads TGTGCCAGCAGCGCCGGGACTAGCGCGTCGTACGAGCAGTACTTC.